This T cell receptor (beta chain) is drawn from a study of T cell changes during pregnancy in multiple sclerosis. Clones were read by immunoSEQ multiplex PCR, and TCRdb kept only the in-frame ones, dropping some. The repertoire holds over 90,000 clones, with about 90% as singletons. The germline V gene encodes CDR1 SEHNR and CDR2 FQNEAQ (reference sequence). Trimming at V came to 5 bases and at J to 4 bases, leaving 4 bases not matched to a gene. The CDR3 has 13 residues. The sequence was obtained from a female donor with multiple sclerosis, enrolled in a pregnancy study. The chain has TRBV7-9 and TRBJ1-1; 7 bases line up with TRBD1. Sequenced here: peripheral blood, sampled after pregnancy. CDR3 loop: CASSTTGVTEAFF. In nucleotides, the CDR3 is TGTGCCAGCAGCACTACAGGGGTCACTGAAGCTTTCTTT.